This T cell receptor beta chain was profiled in a study of cytomegalovirus exposure and HLA in healthy donors. V was pared by 5 bases and J by 7 bases, with 8 bases between. CDR3 length: 11 residues. Germline V CDR1 and CDR2: SNHLY, FYNNEI. This clone was observed a handful of times. Vbeta (60) and Jbeta (13) primers were used in the PCR. TCRdb's copy holds only in-frame clones and misses some; the assay was immunoSEQ multiplex PCR. Here the sample spans 130,000 or so clones, about four fifths being singletons. The chain is built from TRBV2 and TRBJ1-1; D possibly corresponds to TRBD1 (5 bases). Sample: PBMCs. This receptor was taken from a man aged 30 to 45 in good health and CMV-seronegative. The CDR3 region is CASSLQVEAFF. CDR3 DNA: TGTGCCAGCAGTTTACAGGTTGAAGCTTTCTTT.